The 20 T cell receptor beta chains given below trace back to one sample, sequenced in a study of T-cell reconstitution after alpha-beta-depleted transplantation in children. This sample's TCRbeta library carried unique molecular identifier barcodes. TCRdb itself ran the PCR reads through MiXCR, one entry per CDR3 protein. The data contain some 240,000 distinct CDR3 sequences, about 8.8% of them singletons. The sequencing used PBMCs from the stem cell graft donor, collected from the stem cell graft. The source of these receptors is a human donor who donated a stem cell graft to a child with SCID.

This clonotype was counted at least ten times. The CDR3 nucleotides are TGTGCCAGCAGCAGACAGGGTGCCACTGAAGCTTTCTTT. Amino acids: CASSRQGATEAFF. The V gene is TRBV7-2, the J gene TRBJ1-1; TRBD1 aligns across 7 bases. The CDR3 has 13 amino acids. Trimming cost V 5 bases and J 4 bases; bases outside gene matches: 4. Germline values: CDR1 SGHTA, CDR2 FQGNSA.

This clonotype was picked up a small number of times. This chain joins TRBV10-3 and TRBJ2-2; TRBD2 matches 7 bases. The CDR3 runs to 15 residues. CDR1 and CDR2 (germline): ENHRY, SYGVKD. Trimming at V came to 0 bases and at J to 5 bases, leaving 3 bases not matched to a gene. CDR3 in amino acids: CAISESLAATGELFF. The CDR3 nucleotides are TGTGCCATCAGTGAGTCCCTAGCGGCAACCGGGGAGCTGTTTTTT.

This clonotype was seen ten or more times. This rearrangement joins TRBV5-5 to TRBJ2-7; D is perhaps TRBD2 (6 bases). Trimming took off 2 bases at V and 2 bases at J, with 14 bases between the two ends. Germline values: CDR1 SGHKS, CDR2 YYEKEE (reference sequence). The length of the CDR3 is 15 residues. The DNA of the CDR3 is TGTGCCAGCAGCTTACGACTAGGGGACCCCTACGAGCAGTACTTC. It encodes CASSLRLGDPYEQYF.

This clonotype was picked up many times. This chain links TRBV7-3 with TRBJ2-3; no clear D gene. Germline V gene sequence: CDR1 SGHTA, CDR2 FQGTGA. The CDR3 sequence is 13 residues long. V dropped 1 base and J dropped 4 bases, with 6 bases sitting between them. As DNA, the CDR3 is TGTGCCAGCAGCTTAAGGGCGTCAGATACGCAGTATTTT. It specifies CASSLRASDTQYF.

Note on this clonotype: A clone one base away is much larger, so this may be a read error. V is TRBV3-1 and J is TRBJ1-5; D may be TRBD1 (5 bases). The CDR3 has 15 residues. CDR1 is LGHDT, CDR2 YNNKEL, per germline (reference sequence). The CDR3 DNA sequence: TGTGCCAGCAGCCCCTCGGGGGGACGCAATCACCCCCAGCATTTT. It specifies CASSPSGGRNHPQHF.

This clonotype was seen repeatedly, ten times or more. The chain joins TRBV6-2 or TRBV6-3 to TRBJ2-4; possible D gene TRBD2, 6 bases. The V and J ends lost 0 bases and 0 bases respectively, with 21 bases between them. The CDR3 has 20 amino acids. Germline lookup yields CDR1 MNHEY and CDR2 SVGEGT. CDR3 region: CASSYSSPFPDYPAKNIQYF. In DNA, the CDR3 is TGTGCCAGCAGTTACTCGTCGCCTTTTCCGGACTACCCAGCCAAAAACATTCAGTACTTC.

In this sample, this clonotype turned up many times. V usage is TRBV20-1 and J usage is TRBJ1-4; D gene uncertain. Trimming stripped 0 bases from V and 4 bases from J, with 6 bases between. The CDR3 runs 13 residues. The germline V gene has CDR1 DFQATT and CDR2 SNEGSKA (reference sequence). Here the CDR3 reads CSAREGNNEKLFF. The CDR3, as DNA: TGCAGTGCTAGAGAAGGGAATAATGAAAAACTGTTTTTT.

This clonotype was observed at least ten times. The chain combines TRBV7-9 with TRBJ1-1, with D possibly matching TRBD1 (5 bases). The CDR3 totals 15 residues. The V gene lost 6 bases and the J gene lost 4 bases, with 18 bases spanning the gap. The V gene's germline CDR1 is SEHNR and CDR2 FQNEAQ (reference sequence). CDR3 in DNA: TGTGCCAGCAGTCCCCCCGAGGGGAGGGTCACTGAAGCTTTCTTT. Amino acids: CASSPPEGRVTEAFF.

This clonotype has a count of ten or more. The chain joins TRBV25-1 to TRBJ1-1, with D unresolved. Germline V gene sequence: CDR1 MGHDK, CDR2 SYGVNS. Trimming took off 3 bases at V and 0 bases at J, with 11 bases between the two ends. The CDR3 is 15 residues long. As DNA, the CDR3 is TGTGCCAGCAGTGACGGCAGGAGCCTGAACACTGAAGCTTTCTTT. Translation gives CASSDGRSLNTEAFF.

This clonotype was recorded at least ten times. CDR3 loop: CSARPPGLATDTQYF. The CDR3 coding sequence is TGCAGTGCCCGACCCCCGGGACTAGCCACAGATACGCAGTATTTT. The chain links TRBV20-1 to TRBJ2-3, with TRBD2 matching over 9 bases. The CDR3 totals 15 residues. Germline assignment: CDR1 DFQATT and CDR2 SNEGSKA (reference sequence). The V and J ends lost 6 bases and 2 bases, in that order; junction bases with no gene match: 9.

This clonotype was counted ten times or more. The CDR3 region is CSAPGVTYNEQFF. DNA for the CDR3: TGCAGTGCTCCGGGGGTCACATACAATGAGCAGTTCTTC. This chain connects TRBV20-1 to TRBJ2-1, with a possible D match to TRBD2 (6 bases). The germline V gene has CDR1 DFQATT and CDR2 SNEGSKA (reference sequence). This CDR3 spans 13 amino acids. The germline V and J ends were trimmed by 5 bases and 4 bases, with 12 bases remaining between them.

Written as DNA, the CDR3 is TGTGCCAGCAGGGCCCGGGCGGGGATGAACACTGAAGCTTTCTTT. This encodes CASRARAGMNTEAFF. The V and J genes are TRBV5-5 and TRBJ1-1; D gene uncertain. V lost 5 bases and J 0 bases, leaving 14 bases between the germline ends. The CDR3 consists of 15 residues. Germline-derived CDR1 and CDR2 are SGHKS and YYEKEE (reference sequence).

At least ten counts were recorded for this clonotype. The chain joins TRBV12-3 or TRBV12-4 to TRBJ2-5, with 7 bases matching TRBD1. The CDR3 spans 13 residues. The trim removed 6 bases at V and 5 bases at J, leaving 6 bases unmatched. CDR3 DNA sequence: TGTGCCAGCAGCTTCAGGGGGTGGGAGACCCAGTACTTC. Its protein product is CASSFRGWETQYF.

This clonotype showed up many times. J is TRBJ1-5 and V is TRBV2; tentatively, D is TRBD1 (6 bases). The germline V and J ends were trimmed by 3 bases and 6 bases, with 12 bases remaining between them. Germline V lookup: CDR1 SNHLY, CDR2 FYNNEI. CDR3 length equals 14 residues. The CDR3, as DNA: TGTGCCAGCAGTGACATGGGGGGCTTTCAGCCCCAGCATTTT. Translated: CASSDMGGFQPQHF.

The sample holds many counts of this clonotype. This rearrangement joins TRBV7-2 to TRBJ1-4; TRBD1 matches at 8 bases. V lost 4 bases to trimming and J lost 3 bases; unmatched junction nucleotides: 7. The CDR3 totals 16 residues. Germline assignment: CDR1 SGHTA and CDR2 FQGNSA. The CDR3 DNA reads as TGTGCCAGCAGCTACAAGCACAGGGGGTCTAATGAAAAACTGTTTTTT. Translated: CASSYKHRGSNEKLFF.

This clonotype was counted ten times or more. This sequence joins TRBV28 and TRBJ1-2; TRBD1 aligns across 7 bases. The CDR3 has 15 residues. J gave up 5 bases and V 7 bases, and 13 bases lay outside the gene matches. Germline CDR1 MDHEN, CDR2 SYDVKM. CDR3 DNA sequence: TGTGCCAGCACCCAGGGGGACCCATCCATGTATGGCTACACCTTC. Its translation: CASTQGDPSMYGYTF.

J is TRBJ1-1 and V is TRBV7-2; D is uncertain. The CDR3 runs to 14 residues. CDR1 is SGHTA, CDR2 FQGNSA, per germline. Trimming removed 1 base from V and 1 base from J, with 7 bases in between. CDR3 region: CASSLEYGNTEAFF. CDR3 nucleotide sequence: TGTGCCAGCAGCTTAGAGTACGGGAACACTGAAGCTTTCTTT.

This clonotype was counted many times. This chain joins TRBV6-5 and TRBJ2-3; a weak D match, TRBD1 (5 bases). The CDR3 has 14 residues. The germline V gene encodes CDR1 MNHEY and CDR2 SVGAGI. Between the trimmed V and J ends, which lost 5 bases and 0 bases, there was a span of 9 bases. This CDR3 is CASSTAGSTDTQYF. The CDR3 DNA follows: TGTGCCAGCAGTACGGCAGGGAGCACAGATACGCAGTATTTT.

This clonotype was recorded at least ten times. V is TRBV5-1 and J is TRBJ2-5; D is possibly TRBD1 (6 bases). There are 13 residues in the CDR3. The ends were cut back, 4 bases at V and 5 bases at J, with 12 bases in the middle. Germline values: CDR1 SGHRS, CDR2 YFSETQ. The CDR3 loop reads CASSTGTFETQYF. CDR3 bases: TGCGCCAGCAGCACGGGGACATTCGAGACCCAGTACTTC.

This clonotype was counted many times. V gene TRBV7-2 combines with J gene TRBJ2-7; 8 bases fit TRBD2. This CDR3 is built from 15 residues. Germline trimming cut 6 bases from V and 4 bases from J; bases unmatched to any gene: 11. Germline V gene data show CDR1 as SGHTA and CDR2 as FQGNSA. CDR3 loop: CASRAAGGALYEQYF. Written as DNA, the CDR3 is TGTGCCAGCAGGGCGGCGGGGGGAGCGTTGTACGAGCAGTACTTC. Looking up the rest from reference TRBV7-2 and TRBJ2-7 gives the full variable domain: GAGVSQSPSNKVTEKGKDVELRCDPISGHTALYWYRQSLGQGLEFLIYFQGNSAPDKSGLPSDRFSAERTGGSVSTLTIQRTQQEDSAVYLCASRAAGGALYEQYFGPGTRLTVT.